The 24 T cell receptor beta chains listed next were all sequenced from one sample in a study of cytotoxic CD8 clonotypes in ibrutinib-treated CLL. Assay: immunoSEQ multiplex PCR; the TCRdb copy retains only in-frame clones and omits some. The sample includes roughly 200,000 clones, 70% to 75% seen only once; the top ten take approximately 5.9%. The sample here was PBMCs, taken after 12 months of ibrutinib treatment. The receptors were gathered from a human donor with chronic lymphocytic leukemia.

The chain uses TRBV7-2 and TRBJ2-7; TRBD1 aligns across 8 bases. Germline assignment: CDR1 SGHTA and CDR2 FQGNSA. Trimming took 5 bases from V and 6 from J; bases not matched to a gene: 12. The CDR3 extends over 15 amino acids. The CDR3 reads CASSQHSTGVGEQYF. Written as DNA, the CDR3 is TGTGCCAGCAGCCAACACTCGACAGGGGTGGGCGAGCAGTACTTC.

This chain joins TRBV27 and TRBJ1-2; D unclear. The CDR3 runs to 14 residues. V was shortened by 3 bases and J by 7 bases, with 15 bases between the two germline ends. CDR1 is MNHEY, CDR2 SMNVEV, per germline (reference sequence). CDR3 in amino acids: CASSFGALGSGYTF. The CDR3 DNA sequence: TGTGCCAGCAGTTTCGGAGCGCTAGGGTCTGGCTACACCTTC.

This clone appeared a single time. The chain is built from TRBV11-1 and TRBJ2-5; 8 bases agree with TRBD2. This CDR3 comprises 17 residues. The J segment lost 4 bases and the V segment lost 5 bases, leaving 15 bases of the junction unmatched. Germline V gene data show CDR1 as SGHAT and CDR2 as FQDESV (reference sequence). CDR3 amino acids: CASSPDPGSGSAETQYF. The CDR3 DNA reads TGTGCCAGCAGCCCCGATCCGGGGAGCGGGAGTGCAGAGACCCAGTACTTC. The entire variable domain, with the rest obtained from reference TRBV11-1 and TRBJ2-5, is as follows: EAEVAQSPRYKITEKSQAVAFWCDPISGHATLYWYRQILGQGPELLVQFQDESVVDDSQLPKDRFSAERLKGVDSTLKIQPAELGDSAMYLCASSPDPGSGSAETQYFGPGTRLLVL.

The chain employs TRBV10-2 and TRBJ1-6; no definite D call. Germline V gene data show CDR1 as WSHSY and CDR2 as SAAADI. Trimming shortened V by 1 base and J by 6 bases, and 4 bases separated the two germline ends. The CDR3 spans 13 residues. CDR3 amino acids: CASSEYSNSPLHF. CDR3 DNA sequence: TGCGCCAGCAGTGAGTACAGTAATTCACCCCTCCACTTT.

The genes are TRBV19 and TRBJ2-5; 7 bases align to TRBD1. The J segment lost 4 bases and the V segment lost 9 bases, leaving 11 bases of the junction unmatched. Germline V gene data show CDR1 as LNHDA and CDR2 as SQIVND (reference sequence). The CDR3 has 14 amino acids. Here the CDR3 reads CASSLQRGRETQYF. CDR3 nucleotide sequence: TGTGCCAGCTCCTTACAGAGGGGGCGAGAGACCCAGTACTTC.

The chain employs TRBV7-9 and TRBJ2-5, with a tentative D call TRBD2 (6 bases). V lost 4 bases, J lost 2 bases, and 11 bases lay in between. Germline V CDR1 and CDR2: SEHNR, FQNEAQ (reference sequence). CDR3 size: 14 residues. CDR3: CASSSLALQETQYF. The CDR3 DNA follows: TGTGCCAGCAGCTCCCTAGCGCTGCAAGAGACCCAGTACTTC.

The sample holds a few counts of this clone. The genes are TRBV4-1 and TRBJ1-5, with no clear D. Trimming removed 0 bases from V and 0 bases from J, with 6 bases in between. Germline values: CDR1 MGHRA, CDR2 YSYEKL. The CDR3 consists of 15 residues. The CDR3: CASSQDMYSNQPQHF. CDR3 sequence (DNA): TGCGCCAGCAGCCAAGATATGTATAGCAATCAGCCCCAGCATTTT.

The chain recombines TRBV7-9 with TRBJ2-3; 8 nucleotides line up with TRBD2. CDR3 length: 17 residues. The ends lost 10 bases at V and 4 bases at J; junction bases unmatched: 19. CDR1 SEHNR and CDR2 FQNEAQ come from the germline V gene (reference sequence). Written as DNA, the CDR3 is TGTGCCACCCCGGGAACTACTAGCGGCCGAGGTGCAGATACGCAGTATTTT. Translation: CATPGTTSGRGADTQYF.

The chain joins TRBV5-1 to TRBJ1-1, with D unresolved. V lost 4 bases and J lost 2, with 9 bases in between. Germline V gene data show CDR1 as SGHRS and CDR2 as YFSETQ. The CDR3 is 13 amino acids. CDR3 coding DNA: TGCGCCAGCAGCCCCCGCAGTAACACTGAAGCTTTCTTT. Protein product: CASSPRSNTEAFF.

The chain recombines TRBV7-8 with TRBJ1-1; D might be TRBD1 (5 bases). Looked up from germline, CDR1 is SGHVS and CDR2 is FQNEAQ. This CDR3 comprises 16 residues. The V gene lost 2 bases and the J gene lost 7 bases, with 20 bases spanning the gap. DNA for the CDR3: TGTGCCAGCAGCTTACAGGGTCTTGTCTTCCATGGTGAAGCTTTCTTT. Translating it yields CASSLQGLVFHGEAFF.

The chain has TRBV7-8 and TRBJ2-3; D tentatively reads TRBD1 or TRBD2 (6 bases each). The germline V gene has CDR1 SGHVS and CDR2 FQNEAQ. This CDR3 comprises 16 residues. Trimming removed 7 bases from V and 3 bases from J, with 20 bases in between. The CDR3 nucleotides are TGTGCCAGCAACCCAACGGGGGCCTCAATTACAGATACGCAGTATTTT. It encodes CASNPTGASITDTQYF.

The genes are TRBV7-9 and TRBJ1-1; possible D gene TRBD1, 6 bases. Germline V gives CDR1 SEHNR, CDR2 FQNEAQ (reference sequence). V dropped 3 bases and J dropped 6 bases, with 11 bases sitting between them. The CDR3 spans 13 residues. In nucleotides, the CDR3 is TGTGCCAGCAGCTTTGGGGGGCTCGCTGAAGCTTTCTTT. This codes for CASSFGGLAEAFF.

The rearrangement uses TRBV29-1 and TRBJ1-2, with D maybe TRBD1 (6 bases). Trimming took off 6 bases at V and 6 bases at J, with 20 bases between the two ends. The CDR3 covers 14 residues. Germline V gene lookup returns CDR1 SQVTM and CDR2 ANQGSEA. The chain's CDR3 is CSVGEGQGWNGYTF. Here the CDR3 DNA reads TGCAGCGTGGGAGAGGGGCAGGGGTGGAATGGCTACACCTTC.

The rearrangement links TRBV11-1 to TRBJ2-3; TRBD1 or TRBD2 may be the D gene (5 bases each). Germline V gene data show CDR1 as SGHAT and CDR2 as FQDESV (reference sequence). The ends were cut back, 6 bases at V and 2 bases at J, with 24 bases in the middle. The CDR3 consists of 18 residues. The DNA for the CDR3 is TGTGCCAGCAGAGGGCCAGGGAATCCCCAGCGGCACACAGATACGCAGTATTTT. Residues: CASRGPGNPQRHTDTQYF.

Written as DNA, the CDR3 is TGTGCCAGCAGTTCCTCGACAGGGGTATCACCCCTCCACTTT. Translated, it gives CASSSSTGVSPLHF. The V and J genes are TRBV27 and TRBJ1-6; TRBD1 agrees at 8 bases. Germline V gene data show CDR1 as MNHEY and CDR2 as SMNVEV (reference sequence). J lost 10 bases, V lost 4 bases, and 6 bases had no gene match. The CDR3 runs to 14 residues.

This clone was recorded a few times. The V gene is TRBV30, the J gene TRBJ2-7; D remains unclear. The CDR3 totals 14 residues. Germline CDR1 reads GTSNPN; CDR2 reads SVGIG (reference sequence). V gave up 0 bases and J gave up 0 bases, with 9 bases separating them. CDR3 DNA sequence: TGTGCCTGGAGTGTACAGACATTCTCCTACGAGCAGTACTTC. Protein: CAWSVQTFSYEQYF.

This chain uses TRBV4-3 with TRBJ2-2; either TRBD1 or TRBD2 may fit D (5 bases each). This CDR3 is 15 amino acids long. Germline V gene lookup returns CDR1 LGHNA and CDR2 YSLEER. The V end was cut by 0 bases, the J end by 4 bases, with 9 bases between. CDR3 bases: TGCGCCAGCAGCCAAGACAGGGCGGGCACCGGGGAGCTGTTTTTT. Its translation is CASSQDRAGTGELFF.

Written as DNA, the CDR3 is TGTGCCAGCAGCCTCTCTAGCGGGGGGGCCTACGAGCAGTACTTC. Protein: CASSLSSGGAYEQYF. The chain joins TRBV6-6 to TRBJ2-7, with 12 bases identical to TRBD2. Germline values: CDR1 MNHNY, CDR2 SVGAGI (reference sequence). This CDR3 is built from 15 residues. V was pared by 6 bases and J by 2 bases, with 5 bases of the junction left unmatched.

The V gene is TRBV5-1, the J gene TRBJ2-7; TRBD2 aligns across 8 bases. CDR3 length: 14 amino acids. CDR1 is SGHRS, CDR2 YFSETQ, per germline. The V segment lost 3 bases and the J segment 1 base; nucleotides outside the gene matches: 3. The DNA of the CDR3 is TGCGCCAGCAGCTCTGGACTAGCATCCTACGAGCAGTACTTC. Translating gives CASSSGLASYEQYF.

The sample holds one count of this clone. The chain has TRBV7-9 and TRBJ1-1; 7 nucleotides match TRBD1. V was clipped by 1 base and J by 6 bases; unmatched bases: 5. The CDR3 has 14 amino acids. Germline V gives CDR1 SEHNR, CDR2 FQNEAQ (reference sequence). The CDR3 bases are TGTGCCAGCAGCTTAGAAGGGGGCGGGCCTGAAGCTTTCTTT. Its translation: CASSLEGGGPEAFF.

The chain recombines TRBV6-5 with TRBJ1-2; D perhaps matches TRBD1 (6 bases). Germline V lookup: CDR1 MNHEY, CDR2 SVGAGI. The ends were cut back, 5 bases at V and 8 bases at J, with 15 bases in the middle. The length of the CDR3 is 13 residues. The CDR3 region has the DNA TGTGCCAGCAGTCTACGGGCAGGGGACGGCTACACCTTC. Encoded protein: CASSLRAGDGYTF.

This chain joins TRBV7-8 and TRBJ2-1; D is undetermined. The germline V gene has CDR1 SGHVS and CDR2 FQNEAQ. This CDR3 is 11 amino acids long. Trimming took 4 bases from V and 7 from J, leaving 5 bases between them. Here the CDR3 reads CASSYLNEQFF. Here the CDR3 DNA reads TGTGCCAGCAGCTACTTGAATGAGCAGTTCTTC.

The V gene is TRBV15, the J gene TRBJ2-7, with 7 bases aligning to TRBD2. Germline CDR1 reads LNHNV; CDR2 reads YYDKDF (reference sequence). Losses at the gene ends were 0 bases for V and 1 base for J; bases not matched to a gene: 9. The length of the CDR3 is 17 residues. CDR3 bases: TGTGCCACCAGCAGAGATTTTGGGGCTAGCGGTTCCTACGAGCAGTACTTC. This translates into CATSRDFGASGSYEQYF.

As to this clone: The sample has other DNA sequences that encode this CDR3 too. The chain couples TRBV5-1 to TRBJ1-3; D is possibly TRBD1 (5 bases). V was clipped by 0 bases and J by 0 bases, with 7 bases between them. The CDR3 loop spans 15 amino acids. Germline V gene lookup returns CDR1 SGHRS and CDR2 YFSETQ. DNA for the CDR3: TGCGCCAGCAGCTTGGACAGGAGCTCTGGAAACACCATATATTTT. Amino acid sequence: CASSLDRSSGNTIYF.